The text below deals with one TCR beta chain. Its antigen is not known. This sample stems from a study of shared clonotypes between healthy human individuals. On the study more broadly: Researchers assigned three CD4 naive, three CD4 memory, two CD8 naive and one CD8 memory plate to each donor.

In the study's own analysis: Junction-only sequences without quality scores came from ImmunoSEQ, so filtering differed. The assay was immunoSEQ multiplex PCR, and TCRdb's table has in-frame clones only and misses some. Clone size and V and J calls were adopted from that table, with D and trimming inferred from the DNA. The top ten clones hold around 0.067% of a sample with 400,000 to 600,000 clones, roughly 95% of them seen once. Germline CDR1 reads SEHNR; CDR2 reads FQNEAQ (reference sequence). The CDR3 runs to 18 residues. J was trimmed by 2 bases and V by 4 bases; bases with no gene match: 15. General study points: Sorted-subset sequencing, rarefaction showed, was incomplete despite large depth.

Donors had no recently reported acute infections or vaccinations and were HIV-negative. The sequence derives from a young woman in good health. The chain carries TRBV7-9 and TRBJ2-3, with TRBD1 matching over 7 bases. The source material was naive CD4+ T cells sorted from blood. Stated subset: CD45RA+ positively selected. CDR3 coding DNA: TGTGCCAGCAGCTACCATTTATCCCGGGACAGCTACACAGATACGCAGTATTTT. Residues: CASSYHLSRDSYTDTQYF.